The 11 T cell receptor beta chains below come from one sample, sequenced in a study of vaccination effects on CD4 cells after COVID-19. No antigen has been assigned to these receptors. CD4+ T cell isolation took place after more than eight days of culture. Two-dose BNT162b2 or mRNA-1273 vaccination was given to participants. Method: immunoSEQ multiplex PCR; TCRdb's copy keeps in-frame clones and lacks some. The sample contains approximately 74,000 clones, about 73% of which appear only once. This sample comprised CD4+ T cells from PBMCs cultured without peptide, obtained after COVID-19 vaccination. The receptors derive from a human donor who received a COVID-19 vaccine.

The chain links TRBV18 to TRBJ2-7; tentative D call: TRBD2 (5 bases). Trimming took off 2 bases at V and 6 bases at J, with 14 bases between the two ends. Germline loops: CDR1 KGHSH, CDR2 LQKENI. There are 14 residues in the CDR3. DNA of the CDR3: TGTGCCAGCTCACCATGGGCGGGTATTGTCGAGCAGTACGTC. Amino acids: CASSPWAGIVEQYV.

The chain uses TRBV19 and TRBJ2-3; 8 bases are a match to TRBD2. J gave up 1 base and V 9 bases, and 12 bases lay outside the gene matches. From germline, CDR1 is LNHDA and CDR2 SQIVND (reference sequence). The CDR3 spans 16 residues. DNA of the CDR3: TGTGCCAGCAGCCCGGGGGGGTCGGGGGGCACAGATACGCAGTATTTT. Residues: CASSPGGSGGTDTQYF.

The chain is built from TRBV9 and TRBJ1-4; 8 bases are a match to TRBD1. The V and J ends lost 4 bases and 2 bases, in that order; junction bases with no gene match: 10. Germline values: CDR1 SGDLS, CDR2 YYNGEE. This CDR3 contains 17 residues. The DNA of the CDR3 is TGTGCCAGCAGCCCTACAGGGGGAGGAGCGACTAATGAAAAACTGTTTTTT. Translated, it gives CASSPTGGGATNEKLFF. The full variable domain, rest sourced from reference TRBV9 and TRBJ1-4, is DSGVTQTPKHLITATGQRVTLRCSPRSGDLSVYWYQQSLDQGLQFLIQYYNGEERAKGNILERFSAQQFPDLHSELNLSSLELGDSALYFCASSPTGGGATNEKLFFGSGTQLSVL.

This chain connects TRBV20-1 to TRBJ1-1, with D unclear. V lost 8 bases, J lost 8 bases, and 15 bases lay in between. The V gene's germline CDR1 is DFQATT and CDR2 SNEGSKA (reference sequence). The CDR3 totals 11 residues. The CDR3: CSLGLGPEAFF. Written as DNA, the CDR3 is TGCAGTCTCGGGCTCGGGCCCGAAGCTTTCTTT.

This sequence joins TRBV7-2 and TRBJ1-4; D is unresolved. This CDR3 spans 14 amino acids. The V end lost 5 bases, the J end lost 7 bases, and 14 bases lay between the germline ends. Germline CDR1 SGHTA, CDR2 FQGNSA. The CDR3 sequence is CASSRPGVGEKLFF. In DNA, the CDR3 is TGTGCCAGCAGCCGCCCAGGAGTCGGTGAAAAACTGTTTTTT.

This clone was observed a few times. This chain joins TRBV5-5 and TRBJ2-7; 7 nucleotides match TRBD1. Germline loops: CDR1 SGHKS, CDR2 YYEKEE (reference sequence). Germline trimming cut 1 base from V and 3 bases from J; bases unmatched to any gene: 16. The length of the CDR3 is 18 residues. CDR3 in amino acids: CASSLTIKTGARVYEQYV. CDR3 bases: TGTGCCAGCAGCTTGACAATTAAAACAGGGGCGCGAGTCTACGAGCAGTACGTC.

CDR3 region: CASAQMAGRNTEAFF. The CDR3 nucleotides read TGTGCCAGCGCCCAGATGGCAGGGAGGAACACTGAAGCTTTCTTT. The chain joins TRBV7-3 to TRBJ1-1, with D possibly matching TRBD1 (5 bases). Germline V gene sequence: CDR1 SGHTA, CDR2 FQGTGA. With 8 bases removed from V and 1 base from J, the gap between germline ends came to 17 bases. This CDR3 has 15 amino acids.

The J gene is TRBJ2-6, the V gene TRBV19; D may correspond to TRBD1 or TRBD2 (5 bases each). The germline V gene has CDR1 LNHDA and CDR2 SQIVND (reference sequence). Between the trimmed V and J ends, which lost 6 bases and 3 bases, there was a span of 12 bases. This CDR3 region has 15 residues. The CDR3 DNA reads as TGTGCCAGTAGGTCCGGGACGTTTGGGGCCAACGTCCTGACTTTC. This gives the protein CASRSGTFGANVLTF.

This clone came up a few times. The rearrangement links TRBV29-1 to TRBJ1-2, with D perhaps matching TRBD1 (5 bases). Trimming cost V 6 bases and J 8 bases, with 13 bases left between them. Germline values: CDR1 SQVTM, CDR2 ANQGSEA. This CDR3 is 11 amino acids long. The chain's CDR3 is CSVGGSEGYTF. CDR3 bases: TGCAGCGTCGGGGGTTCGGAGGGCTACACCTTC. The full variable domain, rest sourced from reference TRBV29-1 and TRBJ1-2, is SAVISQKPSRDICQRGTSLTIQCQVDSQVTMMFWYRQQPGQSLTLIATANQGSEATYESGFVIDKFPISRPNLTFSTLTVSNMSPEDSSIYLCSVGGSEGYTFGSGTRLTVV.

The J gene is TRBJ1-1, the V gene TRBV10-2; D ambiguous. Per the germline V gene, CDR1 is WSHSY and CDR2 is SAAADI. CDR3 length: 17 amino acids. V was trimmed by 0 bases and J by 5 bases, leaving 19 bases between them. CDR3 in amino acids: CASSESTLGWGGTEAFF. CDR3 sequence (DNA): TGCGCCAGCAGTGAGTCGACTCTTGGTTGGGGAGGGACTGAAGCTTTCTTT.

This chain links TRBV2 with TRBJ1-2; D possibly corresponds to TRBD1 (5 bases). Trimming removed 10 bases from V and 7 bases from J, with 22 bases in between. Germline assignment: CDR1 SNHLY and CDR2 FYNNEI. The CDR3 totals 14 residues. The CDR3: CATSMAGKKSGYTF. The CDR3 coding sequence is TGTGCCACCTCAATGGCAGGGAAAAAGAGTGGCTACACCTTC.